These T cell receptor beta chains were read from a single sample in a study of cytomegalovirus exposure and HLA in healthy donors. Data came from immunoSEQ multiplex PCR; TCRdb stores just in-frame clones and leaves some out. The data hold about 160,000 clones, with over 80% observed a single time. Sample: PBMCs. These receptors all come from a woman between 18 and 29 years old in good health and CMV-seronegative. Each CDR3 is given with its conserved first and last residue. The order of the fields is V gene, clone size, J gene, D gene, CDR3 protein, CDR3 DNA. The D gene is left open where the match is weak. Expanded clones get a size class; other rows say once, few or many, or leave the size out.

v_gene: TRBV5-1
abundance: NA
j_gene: TRBJ1-3
d_gene: NA
CDR3aa: CASSLDGEAGNTIYF
CDR3nt: TGCGCCAGCAGCTTGGACGGAGAGGCTGGAAACACCATATATTTT

v_gene: TRBV7-2
abundance: NA
j_gene: TRBJ2-1
d_gene: NA
CDR3aa: CASSLVQTSLLEEQFF
CDR3nt: TGTGCCAGCAGCTTAGTACAGACCTCCCTGCTCGAGGAGCAGTTCTTC

v_gene: TRBV28
abundance: NA
j_gene: TRBJ1-2
d_gene: NA
CDR3aa: CATRTVYGYTF
CDR3nt: TGTGCCACTAGGACTGTTTATGGCTACACCTTC

v_gene: TRBV27
abundance: NA
j_gene: TRBJ1-1
d_gene: TRBD1
CDR3aa: CASSYHLTGASEAFF
CDR3nt: TGTGCCAGCAGTTATCATCTGACAGGGGCGAGTGAAGCTTTCTTT

v_gene: TRBV30
abundance: NA
j_gene: TRBJ1-5
d_gene: NA
CDR3aa: CAWSVRGIEGQPQHF
CDR3nt: TGTGCCTGGAGTGTACGGGGTATAGAGGGTCAGCCCCAGCATTTT

v_gene: TRBV5-6
abundance: NA
j_gene: TRBJ1-2
d_gene: TRBD1
CDR3aa: CASSLDRVYGYTF
CDR3nt: TGTGCCAGCAGCCTCGACAGGGTCTATGGCTACACCTTC

v_gene: TRBV28
abundance: NA
j_gene: TRBJ2-1
d_gene: NA
CDR3aa: CASTLVGVVPNEQFF
CDR3nt: TGTGCCAGCACCCTCGTGGGAGTCGTGCCGAATGAGCAGTTCTTC

v_gene: TRBV5-4
abundance: NA
j_gene: TRBJ2-7
d_gene: TRBD1
CDR3aa: CASSLEGWTGGEQYF
CDR3nt: TGTGCCAGCAGCTTGGAGGGGTGGACAGGGGGCGAGCAGTACTTC

v_gene: TRBV28
abundance: few
j_gene: TRBJ2-7
d_gene: TRBD1
CDR3aa: CASSPGTGFEQYF
CDR3nt: TGTGCCAGCAGCCCCGGGACAGGGTTCGAGCAGTACTTC

v_gene: TRBV18
abundance: NA
j_gene: TRBJ1-5
d_gene: NA
CDR3aa: CASSPDRENQPQHF
CDR3nt: TGTGCCAGCTCACCAGATAGGGAGAATCAGCCCCAGCATTTT

v_gene: TRBV5-1
abundance: NA
j_gene: TRBJ2-7
d_gene: TRBD1
CDR3aa: CASSCRQGAGLGEQYF
CDR3nt: TGCGCCAGCAGTTGCCGACAGGGGGCGGGTCTAGGGGAGCAGTACTTC

v_gene: TRBV29-1
abundance: NA
j_gene: TRBJ2-7
d_gene: TRBD1
CDR3aa: CSVGQAYEQYF
CDR3nt: TGCAGCGTCGGACAGGCCTACGAGCAGTACTTC

v_gene: TRBV5-1
abundance: NA
j_gene: TRBJ1-2
d_gene: TRBD1
CDR3aa: CASSSGQGSNYGYTF
CDR3nt: TGCGCCAGCAGCTCCGGACAGGGTAGTAACTATGGCTACACCTTC

v_gene: TRBV2
abundance: NA
j_gene: TRBJ2-1
d_gene: NA
CDR3aa: CASSERRQYNEQFF
CDR3nt: TGTGCCAGCAGTGAAAGAAGACAGTACAATGAGCAGTTCTTC

v_gene: TRBV27
abundance: NA
j_gene: TRBJ1-1
d_gene: NA
CDR3aa: CASSYYSGTPTMNTEAFF
CDR3nt: TGTGCCAGCAGTTATTACTCCGGGACACCTACGATGAACACTGAAGCTTTCTTT

v_gene: TRBV19
abundance: NA
j_gene: TRBJ1-2
d_gene: NA
CDR3aa: CASSTVPTGEYGYTF
CDR3nt: TGTGCCAGTAGTACCGTTCCGACCGGGGAGTATGGCTACACCTTC

v_gene: TRBV6-6
abundance: NA
j_gene: TRBJ1-5
d_gene: NA
CDR3aa: CASRRDSNQPQHF
CDR3nt: TGTGCCAGCAGGCGGGACAGCAATCAGCCCCAGCATTTT

v_gene: TRBV2
abundance: NA
j_gene: TRBJ1-6
d_gene: NA
CDR3aa: CAGSPGDYNSPLHF
CDR3nt: TGTGCCGGATCTCCCGGGGATTATAATTCACCCCTCCACTTT

v_gene: TRBV13
abundance: NA
j_gene: TRBJ1-2
d_gene: TRBD1
CDR3aa: CASSWGTGEHGYTF
CDR3nt: TGTGCCAGCAGCTGGGGGACAGGGGAACATGGCTACACCTTC

v_gene: TRBV7-8
abundance: NA
j_gene: TRBJ1-2
d_gene: TRBD1
CDR3aa: CASSPRQGPFNYGYTF
CDR3nt: TGTGCCAGCAGCCCCCGACAGGGGCCCTTTAACTATGGCTACACCTTC

v_gene: TRBV6-5
abundance: NA
j_gene: TRBJ1-6
d_gene: NA
CDR3aa: CASSSRQSNSPLHF
CDR3nt: TGTGCCAGCAGCTCCCGACAGTCTAATTCACCCCTCCACTTT

v_gene: TRBV18
abundance: NA
j_gene: TRBJ2-3
d_gene: NA
CDR3aa: CASSPGTVKDTQYF
CDR3nt: TGTGCCAGCTCACCCGGGACTGTCAAAGATACGCAGTATTTT

v_gene: TRBV6-5
abundance: NA
j_gene: TRBJ2-7
d_gene: TRBD1
CDR3aa: CASSYGDRQGSEQYF
CDR3nt: TGTGCCAGCAGTTACGGAGATAGACAGGGGAGCGAGCAGTACTTC

v_gene: TRBV19
abundance: NA
j_gene: TRBJ1-5
d_gene: NA
CDR3aa: CASSIGDQPQHF
CDR3nt: TGTGCCAGTAGTATCGGGGATCAGCCCCAGCATTTT

v_gene: TRBV18
abundance: few
j_gene: TRBJ2-7
d_gene: NA
CDR3aa: CASSPTRGHEQYF
CDR3nt: TGTGCCAGCTCACCAACCAGGGGCCACGAGCAGTACTTC

v_gene: TRBV9
abundance: once
j_gene: TRBJ2-7
d_gene: NA
CDR3aa: CASSRGSSYEQYF
CDR3nt: TGTGCCAGCAGTCGGGGGAGCTCCTACGAGCAGTACTTC

v_gene: TRBV19
abundance: NA
j_gene: TRBJ1-1
d_gene: TRBD1
CDR3aa: CASLQGWAMDTEAFF
CDR3nt: TGTGCCAGTCTACAGGGGTGGGCCATGGACACTGAAGCTTTCTTT

v_gene: TRBV7-3
abundance: NA
j_gene: TRBJ1-6
d_gene: TRBD1
CDR3aa: CASSQDRAGNSPLHF
CDR3nt: TGTGCCAGCAGCCAGGACAGGGCGGGAAATTCACCCCTCCACTTT

v_gene: TRBV28
abundance: NA
j_gene: TRBJ1-1
d_gene: NA
CDR3aa: CATKYLRGAFF
CDR3nt: TGTGCCACCAAATACTTAAGGGGAGCTTTCTTT

v_gene: TRBV6-5
abundance: NA
j_gene: TRBJ1-5
d_gene: TRBD1
CDR3aa: CASSFGQGNQPQHF
CDR3nt: TGTGCCAGCAGCTTTGGACAGGGGAATCAGCCCCAGCATTTT

v_gene: TRBV6-6
abundance: NA
j_gene: TRBJ1-1
d_gene: TRBD1
CDR3aa: CATQDRGTEAFF
CDR3nt: TGTGCCACCCAGGACAGGGGAACTGAAGCTTTCTTT

v_gene: TRBV28
abundance: NA
j_gene: TRBJ1-5
d_gene: NA
CDR3aa: CASRPQGSNQPQHF
CDR3nt: TGTGCCAGCAGGCCCCAGGGGAGCAATCAGCCCCAGCATTTT

v_gene: TRBV11-3
abundance: NA
j_gene: TRBJ2-7
d_gene: NA
CDR3aa: CASSLGGHEQYF
CDR3nt: TGTGCCAGCAGCTTAGGGGGGCACGAGCAGTACTTC

v_gene: TRBV5-6
abundance: NA
j_gene: TRBJ2-7
d_gene: NA
CDR3aa: CASSSRRQATYEQYF
CDR3nt: TGTGCCAGCAGCTCCCGGCGACAGGCCACCTACGAGCAGTACTTC

v_gene: TRBV10-1
abundance: NA
j_gene: TRBJ2-1
d_gene: TRBD1
CDR3aa: CASSDFRDRGLNEQFF
CDR3nt: TGCGCCAGCAGTGATTTCCGGGACAGGGGGCTGAATGAGCAGTTCTTC

v_gene: TRBV7-9
abundance: NA
j_gene: TRBJ1-4
d_gene: NA
CDR3aa: CSSSLAFGRQVIKSEKLFF
CDR3nt: TGTTCCAGCAGCTTAGCCTTCGGGAGGCAGGTGATCAAATCCGAAAAACTGTTTTTT

v_gene: TRBV4-1
abundance: NA
j_gene: TRBJ1-1
d_gene: TRBD1
CDR3aa: CASSLSRRTGNTEAFF
CDR3nt: TGCGCCAGCAGCCTATCCCGTCGGACAGGGAACACTGAAGCTTTCTTT

v_gene: TRBV5-4
abundance: NA
j_gene: TRBJ2-1
d_gene: NA
CDR3aa: CASSSTGVTYNEQFF
CDR3nt: TGTGCCAGCAGCTCCACGGGGGTAACCTACAATGAGCAGTTCTTC

v_gene: TRBV5-1
abundance: NA
j_gene: TRBJ2-3
d_gene: NA
CDR3aa: CASSLAASEDTQYF
CDR3nt: TGCGCCAGCAGCTTGGCCGCTAGCGAAGATACGCAGTATTTT

v_gene: TRBV27
abundance: once
j_gene: TRBJ1-5
d_gene: TRBD1
CDR3aa: CASSLGTGVQPQHF
CDR3nt: TGTGCCAGCAGTTTGGGGACAGGTGTCCAGCCCCAGCATTTT

v_gene: TRBV4-1
abundance: NA
j_gene: TRBJ1-2
d_gene: TRBD1
CDR3aa: CASSHGDRRYGYTF
CDR3nt: TGCGCCAGCAGCCATGGGGACAGGCGCTATGGCTACACCTTC

v_gene: TRBV7-9
abundance: NA
j_gene: TRBJ2-1
d_gene: NA
CDR3aa: CASILNGSGFRYEQFF
CDR3nt: TGTGCCAGCATCCTCAACGGATCAGGGTTTAGATATGAGCAGTTCTTC

v_gene: TRBV7-9
abundance: NA
j_gene: TRBJ2-7
d_gene: NA
CDR3aa: CASSLTGYEQYF
CDR3nt: TGTGCCAGCAGCTTGACAGGCTACGAGCAGTACTTC

v_gene: TRBV7-2
abundance: NA
j_gene: TRBJ1-1
d_gene: TRBD1
CDR3aa: CASRQGVLTEAFF
CDR3nt: TGTGCCAGCAGACAGGGGGTTCTGACTGAAGCTTTCTTT

v_gene: TRBV28
abundance: NA
j_gene: TRBJ2-3
d_gene: NA
CDR3aa: CAHGLSTDTQYF
CDR3nt: TGTGCCCACGGTCTGAGCACAGATACGCAGTATTTT

v_gene: TRBV15
abundance: once
j_gene: TRBJ2-5
d_gene: NA
CDR3aa: CATSRVASRETQYF
CDR3nt: TGTGCCACCAGCAGAGTGGCTAGCCGAGAGACCCAGTACTTC

v_gene: TRBV6-4
abundance: NA
j_gene: TRBJ1-1
d_gene: NA
CDR3aa: CASSDGGGGNTEAFF
CDR3nt: TGTGCCAGCAGTGACGGGGGAGGGGGAAACACTGAAGCTTTCTTT

v_gene: TRBV15
abundance: NA
j_gene: TRBJ2-4
d_gene: NA
CDR3aa: CATSRGGQAKNIQYF
CDR3nt: TGTGCCACCAGCAGAGGGGGGCAAGCCAAAAACATTCAGTACTTC

v_gene: TRBV29-1
abundance: NA
j_gene: TRBJ1-2
d_gene: NA
CDR3aa: CSANGAGGEAGGYTF
CDR3nt: TGCAGCGCAAATGGGGCGGGGGGCGAGGCGGGTGGCTACACCTTC

v_gene: TRBV5-1
abundance: NA
j_gene: TRBJ1-4
d_gene: TRBD1
CDR3aa: CASSLGTGDEKLFF
CDR3nt: TGCGCCAGCAGCTTGGGGACAGGTGATGAAAAACTGTTTTTT